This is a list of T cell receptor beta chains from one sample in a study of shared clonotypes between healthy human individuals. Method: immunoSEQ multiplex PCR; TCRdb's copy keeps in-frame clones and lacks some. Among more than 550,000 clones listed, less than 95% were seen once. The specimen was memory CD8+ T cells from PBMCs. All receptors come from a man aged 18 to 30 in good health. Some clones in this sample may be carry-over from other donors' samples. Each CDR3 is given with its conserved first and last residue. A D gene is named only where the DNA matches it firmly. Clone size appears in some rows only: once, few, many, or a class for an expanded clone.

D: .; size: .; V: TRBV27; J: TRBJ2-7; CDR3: CASRRAYEQYF; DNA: TGTGCCAGCAGGCGGGCCTACGAGCAGTACTTC
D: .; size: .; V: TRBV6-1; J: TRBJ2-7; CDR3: CASSGTPGRGLYEQYF; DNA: TGTGCCAGCAGTGGGACTCCGGGGCGGGGCCTCTACGAGCAGTACTTC
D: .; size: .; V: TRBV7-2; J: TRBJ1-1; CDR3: CASSLGAGLNTEAFF; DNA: TGTGCCAGCAGCTTAGGGGCAGGTTTGAACACTGAAGCTTTCTTT
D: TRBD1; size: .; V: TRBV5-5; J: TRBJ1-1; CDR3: CASSLVVLRDRTEAFF; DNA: TGTGCCAGCAGCTTGGTCGTCCTGAGGGACAGAACTGAAGCTTTCTTT
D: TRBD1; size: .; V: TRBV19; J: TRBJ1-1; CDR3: CARRDSAGGVYEAFF; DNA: TGTGCCAGACGGGACTCCGCAGGGGGGGTCTATGAAGCTTTCTTT
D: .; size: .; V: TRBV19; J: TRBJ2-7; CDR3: CASSPWRDSSSYEQYF; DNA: TGTGCCAGTAGTCCCTGGCGGGACAGCAGCTCCTACGAGCAGTACTTC
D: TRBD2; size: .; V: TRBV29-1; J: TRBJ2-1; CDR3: CSVSSGDSSYNEQFF; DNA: TGCAGCGTTAGTAGCGGGGATAGCTCCTACAATGAGCAGTTCTTC
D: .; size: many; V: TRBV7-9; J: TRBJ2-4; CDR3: CASSSLLYRGENIQYF; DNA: TGTGCCAGCAGCTCCTTACTGTACCGGGGAGAAAACATTCAGTACTTC
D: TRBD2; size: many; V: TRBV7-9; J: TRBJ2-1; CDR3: CASSFGLAGTMMQFF; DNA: TGTGCCAGCAGCTTTGGCCTAGCGGGAACAATGATGCAGTTCTTC
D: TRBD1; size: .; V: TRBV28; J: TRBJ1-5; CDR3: CASSATGGSNQPQHF; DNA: TGTGCCAGCAGTGCGACAGGGGGTAGCAATCAGCCCCAGCATTTT
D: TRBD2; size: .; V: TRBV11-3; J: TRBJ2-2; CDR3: CASSPRTSGAGELFF; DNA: TGTGCCAGCAGCCCGAGGACTAGCGGGGCCGGGGAGCTGTTTTTT
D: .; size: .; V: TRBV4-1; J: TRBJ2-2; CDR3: CASSQERYTGELFF; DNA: TGCGCCAGCAGCCAAGAGCGGTACACCGGGGAGCTGTTTTTT
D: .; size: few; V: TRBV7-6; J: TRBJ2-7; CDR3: CASSLGHGLSYEQYF; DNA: TGTGCCAGCAGCCTAGGACACGGACTGAGCTACGAGCAGTACTTC
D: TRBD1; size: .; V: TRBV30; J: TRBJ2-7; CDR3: CAWRPEGQLGLYEQYF; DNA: TGTGCCTGGAGACCCGAGGGACAGCTGGGTCTCTACGAGCAGTACTTC
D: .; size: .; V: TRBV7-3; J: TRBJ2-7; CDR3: CASSPGPSGEQYF; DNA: TGTGCCAGCAGCCCAGGGCCATCCGGCGAGCAGTACTTC
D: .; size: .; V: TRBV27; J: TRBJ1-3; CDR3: CASTHSGGEHSGNTIYF; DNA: TGTGCCAGCACCCACTCCGGAGGGGAACACTCTGGAAACACCATATATTTT
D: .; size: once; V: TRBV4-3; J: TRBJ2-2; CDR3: CASSQDLGGRGTGELFF; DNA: TGCGCCAGCAGCCAAGATCTCGGAGGTCGTGGAACCGGGGAGCTGTTTTTT
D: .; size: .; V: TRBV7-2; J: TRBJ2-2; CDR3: CASSPIVNTGELFF; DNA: TGTGCCAGCAGTCCAATCGTGAACACCGGGGAGCTGTTTTTT
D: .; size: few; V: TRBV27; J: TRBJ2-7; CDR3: CASSLSTGYEQYF; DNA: TGTGCCAGCAGTTTATCTACGGGGTACGAGCAGTACTTC
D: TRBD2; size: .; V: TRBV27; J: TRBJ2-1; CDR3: CASSPSIGREDHTDNEQFF; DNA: TGTGCCAGCAGTCCCTCCATAGGGCGGGAGGACCACACCGACAATGAGCAGTTCTTC
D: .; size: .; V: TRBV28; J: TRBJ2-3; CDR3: CASSPRGAFTDTQYF; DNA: TGTGCCAGCAGTCCCCGGGGGGCCTTCACAGATACGCAGTATTTT
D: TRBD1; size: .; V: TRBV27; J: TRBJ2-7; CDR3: CASSFIKGTGAHEQYF; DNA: TGTGCCAGCAGTTTCATAAAGGGGACAGGGGCCCACGAGCAGTACTTC
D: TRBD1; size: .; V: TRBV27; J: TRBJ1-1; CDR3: CASRTRDRGRANTEAFF; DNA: TGTGCCAGCAGGACGCGGGACAGGGGACGAGCGAACACTGAAGCTTTCTTT
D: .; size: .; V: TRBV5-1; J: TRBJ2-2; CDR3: CASRPPLGGELFF; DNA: TGCGCCAGCCGCCCCCCGTTGGGCGGGGAGCTGTTTTTT
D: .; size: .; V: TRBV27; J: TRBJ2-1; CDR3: CASSFIVSYNEQFF; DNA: TGTGCCAGCAGTTTTATTGTTTCCTACAATGAGCAGTTCTTC
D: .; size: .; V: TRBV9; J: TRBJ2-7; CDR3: CASSDAPLAGNPYEQYF; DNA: TGTGCCAGCAGCGACGCGCCCCTCGCGGGGAACCCCTACGAGCAGTACTTC
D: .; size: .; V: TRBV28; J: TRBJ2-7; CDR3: CASSGRSSYEQYF; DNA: TGTGCCAGCAGCGGACGGAGCTCCTACGAGCAGTACTTC
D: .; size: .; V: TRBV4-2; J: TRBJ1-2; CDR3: CASSQEMRVGSTGYTF; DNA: TGTGCCAGCAGCCAAGAAATGCGGGTAGGGAGTACTGGCTACACCTTC
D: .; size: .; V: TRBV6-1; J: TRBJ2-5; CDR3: CASTPYRAEETQYF; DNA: TGTGCCAGCACTCCGTACCGCGCGGAAGAGACCCAGTACTTC
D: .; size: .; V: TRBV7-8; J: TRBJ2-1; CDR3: CASSLVFAYNEQFF; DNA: TGTGCCAGCAGCTTAGTTTTTGCCTACAATGAGCAGTTCTTC
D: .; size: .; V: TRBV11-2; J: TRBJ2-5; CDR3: CASSSRGQETQYF; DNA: TGTGCCAGCAGCTCTCGGGGACAAGAGACCCAGTACTTC
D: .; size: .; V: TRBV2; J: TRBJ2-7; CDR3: CASSEVGYYEQYF; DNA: TGTGCCAGCAGTGAGGTGGGCTATTACGAGCAGTACTTC
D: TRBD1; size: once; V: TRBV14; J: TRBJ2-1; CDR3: CASSHRQGRYNEQFF; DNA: TGTGCCAGCAGCCACAGACAGGGTCGCTACAATGAGCAGTTCTTC
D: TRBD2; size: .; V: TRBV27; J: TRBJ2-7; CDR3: CASSLPSPGPQLAGVGAYEQYF; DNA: TGTGCCAGCAGTCTCCCGAGTCCTGGGCCCCAACTAGCGGGAGTCGGGGCCTACGAGCAGTACTTC
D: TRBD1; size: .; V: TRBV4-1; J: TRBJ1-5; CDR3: CASSTRQGPPAGEPQHF; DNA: TGCGCCAGCAGCACCCGACAGGGGCCCCCCGCGGGAGAGCCCCAGCATTTT
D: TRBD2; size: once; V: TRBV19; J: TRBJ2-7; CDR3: CASSSAGGGYEQYF; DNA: TGTGCCAGTAGTTCAGCGGGAGGAGGTTACGAGCAGTACTTC
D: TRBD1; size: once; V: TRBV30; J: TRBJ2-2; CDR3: CAYGQGPGELFF; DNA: TGTGCCTACGGACAGGGTCCCGGGGAGCTGTTTTTT
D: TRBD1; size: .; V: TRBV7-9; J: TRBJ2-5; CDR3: CASSFGTGEVLETQYF; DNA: TGTGCCAGCAGCTTCGGGACAGGGGAGGTTTTAGAGACCCAGTACTTC
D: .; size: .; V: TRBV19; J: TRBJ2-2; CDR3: CASSPAPGQSANTGELFF; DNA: TGTGCCAGTAGTCCCGCCCCCGGACAGTCTGCGAACACCGGGGAGCTGTTTTTT
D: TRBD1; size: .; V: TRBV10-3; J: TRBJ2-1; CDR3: CAIRGTGTGAPPNEQFF; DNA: TGTGCCATCAGGGGGACCGGGACAGGGGCCCCCCCCAATGAGCAGTTCTTC